Each of the 20 T cell receptor beta chains below was sequenced from the same sample in a study of blood T cell repertoires in COVID-19. TCRdb's table, derived via immunoSEQ multiplex PCR, lists solely in-frame clones and lacks some. The sample lists roughly 150,000 clones; around 85% were seen once. The source material was PBMCs or T cells enriched from blood (not recorded which). These receptors all come from a woman in her thirties or forties with acute COVID-19.

The chain combines TRBV4-2 with TRBJ2-5; tentatively, D is TRBD2 (5 bases). This CDR3 has 15 amino acids. Germline loops: CDR1 LGHNA, CDR2 YNFKEQ. The ends were cut back, 1 base at V and 0 bases at J, with 9 bases in the middle. The CDR3, as DNA: TGTGCCAGCAGCCAAGGCACGGGAAACCAAGAGACCCAGTACTTC. It codes for CASSQGTGNQETQYF.

DNA for the CDR3: TGTGCCAGCTCACTGGACAGAAACTATGGCTACACCTTC. Protein: CASSLDRNYGYTF. The chain joins TRBV18 to TRBJ1-2; D is perhaps TRBD1 (6 bases). The CDR3 sequence is 13 residues long. Germline V gene sequence: CDR1 KGHSH, CDR2 LQKENI. V was cut by 4 bases and J by 2 bases, with 8 bases left in between.

This chain links TRBV2 with TRBJ1-6, with no clear D. Germline loops: CDR1 SNHLY, CDR2 FYNNEI. This CDR3 contains 13 residues. The germline V and J ends were trimmed by 5 bases and 7 bases, with 9 bases remaining between them. The CDR3 nucleotides are TGTGCCAGCAGTCCTTCGGGAAATTCACCCCTCCACTTT. This codes for CASSPSGNSPLHF.

CDR3 region: CASSPSGNEKLFF. The CDR3 coding sequence is TGTGCCAGCAGCCCCTCGGGTAATGAAAAACTGTTTTTT. The chain joins TRBV7-9 to TRBJ1-4; no clear D gene. This CDR3 spans 13 amino acids. V was shortened by 5 bases and J by 4 bases, with 8 bases between the two germline ends. The V gene's germline CDR1 is SEHNR and CDR2 FQNEAQ (reference sequence).

V is TRBV5-1 and J is TRBJ1-4; D uncertain. The CDR3 totals 14 residues. CDR1 and CDR2 (germline): SGHRS, YFSETQ. Trimming removed 4 bases at V and 4 bases at J, with 11 bases between. In nucleotides, the CDR3 is TGCGCCAGCAGCCCTCAGTCCAATAATGAAAAACTGTTTTTT. Residues: CASSPQSNNEKLFF.

This clone has a single count. This rearrangement joins TRBV2 to TRBJ2-1, with TRBD2 matching 7 bases. Germline V lookup: CDR1 SNHLY, CDR2 FYNNEI. The CDR3 is made up of 15 amino acids. J was trimmed by 7 bases and V by 4 bases; bases with no gene match: 10. In DNA form, the CDR3 reads TGTGCCAGCAGTGCAGGGCGGGAGTATTGGAATGAGCAGTTCTTC. This gives the protein CASSAGREYWNEQFF.

The rearrangement joins TRBV9 to TRBJ1-4; TRBD1 might be the D (5 bases). The CDR3 sequence is 12 residues long. In germline, CDR1 is SGDLS, CDR2 YYNGEE. V was cut by 3 bases and J by 7 bases, with 7 bases left in between. The CDR3 region is CASSGGGEKLFF. The CDR3 DNA reads as TGTGCCAGCAGCGGCGGGGGTGAAAAACTGTTTTTT.

V usage is TRBV7-9 and J usage is TRBJ1-5; D may be TRBD1 (5 bases). The CDR3 has 12 residues. In germline, CDR1 is SEHNR, CDR2 FQNEAQ (reference sequence). Between the trimmed V and J ends, which lost 4 bases and 10 bases, there was a span of 11 bases. CDR3 in amino acids: CASSYGGGPQHF. DNA of the CDR3: TGTGCCAGCAGCTACGGGGGAGGTCCCCAGCATTTT.

The chain recombines TRBV3-1 (or the pseudogene TRBV3-2) with TRBJ2-2, with 12 bases that match TRBD2. V was clipped by 6 bases and J by 5 bases; unmatched bases: 1. CDR3 length: 14 amino acids. Germline V gene data show CDR1 as LGHDT and CDR2 as YNNKEL (reference sequence). This CDR3 is CASSGLAGTGELFF. DNA for the CDR3: TGTGCCAGCAGTGGACTAGCGGGAACCGGGGAGCTGTTTTTT.

This clone has only a few counts. The chain couples TRBV5-8 to TRBJ2-5, with TRBD1 matching 8 bases. Trimming took 2 bases from V and 3 from J; bases not matched to a gene: 3. This CDR3 spans 14 amino acids. CDR1 is SGHTS and CDR2 is YDEGEE in the germline V gene. The DNA for the CDR3 is TGTGCCAGCAGCTTATGGACAGGGAAAGAGACCCAGTACTTC. It encodes CASSLWTGKETQYF. Full variable domain (missing parts from reference TRBV5-8 and TRBJ2-5): EAGVTQSPTHLIKTRGQQATLRCSPISGHTSVYWYQQALGLGLQFLLWYDEGEERNRGNFPPRFSGRQFPNYSSELNVNALELEDSALYLCASSLWTGKETQYFGPGTRLLVL.

The rearrangement joins TRBV6-6 to TRBJ2-1; 10 bases line up with TRBD2. Germline V gene lookup returns CDR1 MNHNY and CDR2 SVGAGI (reference sequence). The V segment lost 8 bases and the J segment 5 bases; nucleotides outside the gene matches: 9. The CDR3 has 15 residues. CDR3: CASFSSGRSNNEQFF. In nucleotides, the CDR3 is TGTGCCAGCTTCTCTAGCGGGAGATCGAACAATGAGCAGTTCTTC.

This chain connects TRBV2 to TRBJ1-2, with D tentatively TRBD1 (5 bases). Germline V lookup: CDR1 SNHLY, CDR2 FYNNEI. The CDR3 runs to 15 residues. Trimming shortened V by 2 bases and J by 2 bases, and 12 bases separated the two germline ends. In DNA, the CDR3 is TGTGCCAGCAGTGAACGTTATGACAGCAACTATGGCTACACCTTC. Amino acid sequence: CASSERYDSNYGYTF.

CDR3 bases: TGTGCCAGCTCACCAGCAGGGGTAACCGGGGAGCTGTTTTTT. Translated: CASSPAGVTGELFF. The rearrangement joins TRBV18 to TRBJ2-2, with D possibly being TRBD1 (6 bases). Trimming pared 2 bases from V and 5 bases from J, leaving 9 bases between. Germline CDR1 KGHSH, CDR2 LQKENI. This CDR3 is built from 14 residues. The full variable domain, its missing parts supplied by reference TRBV18 and TRBJ2-2, is NAGVMQNPRHLVRRRGQEARLRCSPMKGHSHVYWYRQLPEEGLKFMVYLQKENIIDESGMPKERFSAEFPKEGPSILRIQQVVRGDSAAYFCASSPAGVTGELFFGEGSRLTVL.

The V gene is TRBV4-1, the J gene TRBJ2-6; 10 nucleotides agree with TRBD1. Unmatched junction bases numbered 11, after V lost 0 bases and J lost 0 bases. Looked up from germline, CDR1 is MGHRA and CDR2 is YSYEKL. The CDR3 has 21 amino acids. CDR3 nucleotide sequence: TGCGCCAGCAGCCAAGATGCGGCTTGGGGACAGGGGATCTCTGGGGCCAACGTCCTGACTTTC. This sequence encodes CASSQDAAWGQGISGANVLTF.

This chain connects TRBV27 to TRBJ2-1, with a tentative D call TRBD2 (6 bases). V was trimmed by 7 bases and J by 4 bases, leaving 23 bases between them. The germline CDR1 and CDR2 sequences are MNHEY and SMNVEV (reference sequence). CDR3 length: 17 residues. This chain's CDR3 is CASTMGWGRAGYNEQFF. The CDR3 DNA reads as TGTGCCAGCACTATGGGGTGGGGCAGGGCGGGGTACAATGAGCAGTTCTTC.

The chain recombines TRBV10-3 with TRBJ2-2; the match to TRBD1 covers 7 bases. CDR1 is ENHRY, CDR2 SYGVKD, per germline. The CDR3 spans 16 residues. The V segment lost 9 bases and the J segment 1 base; nucleotides outside the gene matches: 11. CDR3 nucleotides: TGTGCCATTCGGCCAGACAGGGAGAGGAACACCGGGGAGCTGTTTTTT. Translated, it gives CAIRPDRERNTGELFF.

The rearrangement joins TRBV6-5 to TRBJ2-1, with TRBD2 matching over 11 bases. The CDR3 is 15 amino acids. The junction had 6 bases not matched to a gene; V was cut back by 3 bases and J by 8 bases. CDR1 is MNHEY and CDR2 is SVGAGI in the germline V gene. CDR3 residues: CASSYKGTSGDEQFF. The CDR3, as DNA: TGTGCCAGCAGTTATAAGGGGACTAGCGGAGATGAGCAGTTCTTC.

The J gene is TRBJ1-2, the V gene TRBV4-2, with D tentatively TRBD1 (5 bases). This CDR3 contains 13 residues. Deletions cut 3 bases from V and 4 bases from J, with 9 bases between. The germline V gene has CDR1 LGHNA and CDR2 YNFKEQ. This CDR3 is CASSQITGYGYTF. CDR3 DNA sequence: TGTGCCAGCAGCCAGATTACAGGCTATGGCTACACCTTC.

This sequence joins TRBV15 and TRBJ1-2; D perhaps matches TRBD1 (5 bases). V lost 1 base and J lost 4, with 7 bases in between. The V gene's germline CDR1 is LNHNV and CDR2 YYDKDF (reference sequence). The CDR3 runs to 13 residues. CDR3 sequence: CATSRGGLYGYTF. The DNA for the CDR3 is TGTGCCACCAGCAGAGGGGGCCTCTATGGCTACACCTTC.

Here the CDR3 DNA reads TGCGCCAGCAGCAAAGCGACTAGCGGGACCCCCAATGAGCAGTTCTTC. Translation gives CASSKATSGTPNEQFF. The genes are TRBV5-1 and TRBJ2-1; the match to TRBD2 covers 11 bases. The germline gives CDR1 SGHRS, CDR2 YFSETQ. The CDR3 runs to 16 residues. With V trimmed by 4 bases and J by 6 bases, 9 bases remained unmatched. The full variable domain, in which reference TRBV5-1 and TRBJ2-1 provide the parts outside the CDR3, is KAGVTQTPRYLIKTRGQQVTLSCSPISGHRSVSWYQQTPGQGLQFLFEYFSETQRNKGNFPGRFSGRQFSNSRSEMNVSTLELGDSALYLCASSKATSGTPNEQFFGPGTRLTVL.